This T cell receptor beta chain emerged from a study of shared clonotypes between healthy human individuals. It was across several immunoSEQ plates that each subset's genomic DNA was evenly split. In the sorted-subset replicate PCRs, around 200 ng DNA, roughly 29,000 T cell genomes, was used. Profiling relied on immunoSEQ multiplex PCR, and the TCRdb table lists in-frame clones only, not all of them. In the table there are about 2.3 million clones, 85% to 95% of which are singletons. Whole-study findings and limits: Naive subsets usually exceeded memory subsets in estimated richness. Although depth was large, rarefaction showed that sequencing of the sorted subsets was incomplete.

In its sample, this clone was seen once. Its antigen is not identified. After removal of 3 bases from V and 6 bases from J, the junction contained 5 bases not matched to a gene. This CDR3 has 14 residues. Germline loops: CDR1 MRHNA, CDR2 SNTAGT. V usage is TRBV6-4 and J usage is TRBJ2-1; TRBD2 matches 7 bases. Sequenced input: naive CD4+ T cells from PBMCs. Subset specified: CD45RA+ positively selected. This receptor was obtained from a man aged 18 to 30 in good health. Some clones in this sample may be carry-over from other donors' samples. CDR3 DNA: TGTGCCAGCAGTGAGGCAGGGAGGGTCAATGAGCAGTTCTTC. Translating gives CASSEAGRVNEQFF.